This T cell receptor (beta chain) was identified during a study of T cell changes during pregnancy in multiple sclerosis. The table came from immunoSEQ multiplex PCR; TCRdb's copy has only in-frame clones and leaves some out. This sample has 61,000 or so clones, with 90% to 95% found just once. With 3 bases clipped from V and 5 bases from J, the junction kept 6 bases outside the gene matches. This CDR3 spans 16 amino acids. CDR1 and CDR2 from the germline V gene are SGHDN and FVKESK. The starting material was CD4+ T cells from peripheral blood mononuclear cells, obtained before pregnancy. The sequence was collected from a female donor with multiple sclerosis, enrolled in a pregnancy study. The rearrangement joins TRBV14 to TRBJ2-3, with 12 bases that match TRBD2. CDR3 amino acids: CASSHPGLAGRDTQYF. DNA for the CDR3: TGTGCCAGCAGCCATCCTGGACTAGCGGGAAGAGATACGCAGTATTTT.